These 32 T cell receptor beta chains originate from one sample sequenced in a study of T cell repertoires in cytomegalovirus infection. TCRdb independently ran MiXCR on the reads; one entry per CDR3 protein. The table includes 250,000 to 300,000 distinct CDR3 sequences, approximately 17% detected once. Source material: CD8+ T cells from PBMCs. The source is a human donor in good health (CMV status not recorded). Some clones in this sample may be carry-over from other donors' samples.

A word on this clonotype: It may be a read error: a sequence one base away is much more abundant. The chain recombines TRBV4-1 with TRBJ1-2; D gene ambiguous. This CDR3 contains 15 residues. CDR1 is MGHRA and CDR2 is YSYEKL in the germline V gene. CDR3 in DNA: TGCGCCAGCAGCCATCGCCCGGCCATTTCCGATGGCTGCACCTTC. This encodes CASSHRPAISDGCTF.

Regarding this clonotype: At one of its ends the junction is not consistent with the germline gene, which may arise from a read error. The rearrangement joins TRBV28 to TRBJ2-3, with no clear D. The CDR3 has 16 amino acids. The germline CDR1 and CDR2 sequences are MDHEN and SYDVKM. CDR3 protein: CASSSTRTDRTYTQYF. CDR3 in DNA: TGTGCCAGCAGTTCCACTCGGACCGACCGCACATATACGCAGTATTTT. Together with reference TRBV28 and TRBJ2-3, the CDR3 gives the full variable domain: DVKVTQSSRYLVKRTGEKVFLECVQDMDHENMFWYRQDPGLGLRLIYFSYDVKMKEKGDIPEGYSVSREKKERFSLILESASTNQTSMYLCASSSTRTDRTYTQYFGPGTRLTVL.

The sample holds a few counts of this clonotype. The chain combines TRBV18 with TRBJ2-2; 10 bases fit TRBD1. Germline CDR1 is KGHSH and CDR2 is LQKENI. V shed 8 bases, J shed 7 bases, and the junction held 7 bases outside the gene matches. The CDR3 extends over 14 amino acids. CDR3 DNA: TGTGCCAGCGGAGACAGGGGGCCCGTCGGGGAGCTGTTTTTT. Encoded protein: CASGDRGPVGELFF.

This clonotype was recorded many times. J is TRBJ2-1 and V is TRBV7-9; 8 bases line up with TRBD2. The germline V gene encodes CDR1 SEHNR and CDR2 FQNEAQ (reference sequence). The CDR3 has 13 amino acids. Trimming at V came to 1 base and at J to 8 bases, leaving 1 base not matched to a gene. CDR3 nucleotide sequence: TGTGCCAGCAGCTTAGTAGCGGGGCATGAGCAGTTCTTC. Translated: CASSLVAGHEQFF.

CDR3 in amino acids: CATSRDRGSDGYTF. The DNA of the CDR3 is TGTGCCACCAGCAGAGATCGGGGGTCGGATGGCTACACCTTC. The chain recombines TRBV15 with TRBJ1-2, with a possible D match to TRBD1 (5 bases). V was pared by 0 bases and J by 6 bases, with 11 bases between. Germline V gives CDR1 LNHNV, CDR2 YYDKDF (reference sequence). The CDR3 spans 14 residues.

This chain links TRBV6-8 with TRBJ2-1; 9 bases match TRBD1. The CDR3 sequence is 16 residues long. Germline trimming cut 0 bases from V and 9 bases from J; bases unmatched to any gene: 9. The germline V gene has CDR1 MNHGY and CDR2 SAAAGT. The CDR3 DNA reads TGTGCCAGCAGTTACTCGACGACAGGGGGTAATAGTGAGCAGTTCTTC. The encoded protein is CASSYSTTGGNSEQFF.

The rearrangement links TRBV20-1 to TRBJ1-2, with D perhaps TRBD1 (5 bases). Trimming left V 0 bases short and J 7 bases short, with 12 bases between. The CDR3 is made up of 13 amino acids. From germline, CDR1 is DFQATT and CDR2 SNEGSKA (reference sequence). CDR3 region: CSARDQGPIGYTF. The CDR3 nucleotides read TGCAGTGCTAGAGATCAGGGTCCAATTGGCTACACCTTC.

This clonotype was recorded a few times. The chain carries TRBV28 and TRBJ1-2; 8 nucleotides line up with TRBD1. The CDR3 is made up of 12 amino acids. Germline CDR1 reads MDHEN; CDR2 reads SYDVKM. Germline trimming cut 5 bases from V and 12 bases from J; bases unmatched to any gene: 8. Here the CDR3 reads CASSLQGANHTF. The CDR3, as DNA: TGTGCCAGCAGTCTTCAGGGGGCTAATCACACCTTC.

This sequence joins TRBV5-1 and TRBJ2-2; the D gene is possibly TRBD2 (6 bases). Between the trimmed V and J ends, which lost 2 bases and 5 bases, there was a span of 10 bases. Germline V gene data show CDR1 as SGHRS and CDR2 as YFSETQ. The CDR3 covers 14 residues. The CDR3 bases are TGCGCCAGCAGCTTTGAGCGGGCAACCGGGGAGCTGTTTTTT. Its translation: CASSFERATGELFF.

This clonotype showed up many times. J is TRBJ1-2 and V is TRBV4-2; tentative D call: TRBD1 (5 bases). Germline loops: CDR1 LGHNA, CDR2 YNFKEQ. Trimming cost V 0 bases and J 3 bases, with 8 bases left between them. The CDR3 has 14 amino acids. The CDR3 region is CASSQEGEDYGYTF. As DNA, the CDR3 is TGTGCCAGCAGCCAAGAAGGGGAGGACTATGGCTACACCTTC.

V gene TRBV29-1 combines with J gene TRBJ2-3; TRBD1 agrees at 9 bases. The germline CDR1 and CDR2 sequences are SQVTM and ANQGSEA. There are 18 residues in the CDR3. Germline trimming cut 1 base from V and 2 bases from J; bases unmatched to any gene: 13. The CDR3 sequence: CSVEAQLRTGAFTDTQYF. CDR3 sequence (DNA): TGCAGCGTTGAAGCTCAACTCCGGACAGGGGCCTTCACAGATACGCAGTATTTT.

This clonotype was recorded a few times. The chain joins TRBV28 to TRBJ2-2; D is undetermined. The CDR3 spans 15 residues. V dropped 7 bases and J dropped 1 base, with 13 bases sitting between them. Germline assignment: CDR1 MDHEN and CDR2 SYDVKM. The CDR3 is CASTQIRENTGELFF. CDR3 nucleotides: TGTGCCAGCACCCAGATAAGGGAGAACACCGGGGAGCTGTTTTTT.

The sample holds many counts of this clonotype. V usage is TRBV7-2 and J usage is TRBJ1-5, with D possibly TRBD1 on 5 matching bases. CDR1 and CDR2 (germline): SGHTA, FQGNSA. The V end was cut by 5 bases, the J end by 7 bases, with 12 bases between. This CDR3 comprises 13 residues. The chain's CDR3 is CASSKGPDQPQHF. CDR3 bases: TGTGCCAGCAGCAAGGGACCCGACCAGCCCCAGCATTTT. The whole variable domain, remainder taken from reference TRBV7-2 and TRBJ1-5, is GAGVSQSPSNKVTEKGKDVELRCDPISGHTALYWYRQSLGQGLEFLIYFQGNSAPDKSGLPSDRFSAERTGGSVSTLTIQRTQQEDSAVYLCASSKGPDQPQHFGDGTRLSIL.

This clonotype was picked up a small number of times. The chain has TRBV12-3 or TRBV12-4 and TRBJ2-7; 9 nucleotides align to TRBD1. The CDR3 is 12 residues long. Trimming at V came to 7 bases and at J to 5 bases, leaving 3 bases not matched to a gene. The CDR3 protein is CASTTGGNEQYF. The CDR3 region has the DNA TGTGCCAGCACGACAGGGGGAAACGAGCAGTACTTC.

The rearrangement links TRBV9 to TRBJ2-3, with 12 bases identical to TRBD1. From germline, CDR1 is SGDLS and CDR2 YYNGEE. The junction had 17 bases not matched to a gene; V was cut back by 3 bases and J by 6 bases. The CDR3 has 19 amino acids. CDR3 region: CASSETPGQGAAGRDTQYF. CDR3 nucleotide sequence: TGTGCCAGCAGCGAAACTCCGGGACAGGGGGCCGCCGGTCGGGATACGCAGTATTTT.

This clonotype was seen many times. The CDR3 sequence: CASSPDSGRFTDTQYF. The CDR3, as DNA: TGTGCCAGCAGCCCTGACAGCGGGAGATTTACAGATACGCAGTATTTT. The chain uses TRBV12-3 or TRBV12-4 and TRBJ2-3; TRBD2 matches at 8 bases. The CDR3 loop spans 16 amino acids. The V segment lost 6 bases and the J segment 3 bases; nucleotides outside the gene matches: 11.

This clonotype was counted at least ten times. The gene calls are TRBV4-1 and TRBJ1-5; D is possibly TRBD1 (5 bases). The CDR3 length is 13 residues. Trimming removed 4 bases at V and 7 bases at J, with 11 bases between. Germline CDR1 is MGHRA and CDR2 is YSYEKL. The chain's CDR3 is CASSRDSYQPQHF. As DNA, the CDR3 is TGCGCCAGCAGCCGTGACAGTTACCAGCCCCAGCATTTT.

At least ten counts were recorded for this clonotype. The gene calls are TRBV7-2 and TRBJ2-4; 8 bases agree with TRBD1. Unmatched junction bases numbered 9, after V lost 5 bases and J lost 12 bases. CDR3 length: 13 residues. Germline CDR1 reads SGHTA; CDR2 reads FQGNSA. DNA of the CDR3: TGTGCCAGCAGCCTAGGGACAGGATCTCCTCAGTACTTC. This gives the protein CASSLGTGSPQYF.

About this clonotype: A clone one base away is much larger, so this may be a read error. V usage is TRBV11-3 and J usage is TRBJ2-3; D unclear. The CDR3 contains 16 residues. Germline loops: CDR1 SGHNT, CDR2 YENEEA. Trimming removed 5 bases from V and 3 bases from J, with 18 bases in between. In nucleotides, the CDR3 is TGTGCCAGCAGCGCCGGGCCAGGTTTCCGGACAGATACGCAGTATTTT. Translating gives CASSAGPGFRTDTQYF.

This clonotype was recorded at least ten times. The chain combines TRBV12-3 or TRBV12-4 with TRBJ2-7, with D hard to call. CDR3 size: 15 residues. Trimming pared 1 base from V and 2 bases from J, leaving 12 bases between. In DNA form, the CDR3 reads TGTGCCAGCAGTTTAGGTCTGGGTAGGACCTACGAGCAGTACTTC. Protein product: CASSLGLGRTYEQYF.

This clonotype was seen at least ten times. The rearrangement joins TRBV7-6 to TRBJ2-2, with a possible D match to TRBD2 (6 bases). CDR3 length: 17 residues. Trimming cost V 5 bases and J 5 bases, with 21 bases left between them. The germline V gene has CDR1 SGHVS and CDR2 FNYEAQ. CDR3 loop: CASSNPRDLQLTGELFF. The CDR3 bases are TGTGCCAGCAGCAATCCACGGGACTTACAACTAACCGGGGAGCTGTTTTTT. The full variable domain, rest sourced from reference TRBV7-6 and TRBJ2-2, is GAGVSQSPRYKVTKRGQDVALRCDPISGHVSLYWYRQALGQGPEFLTYFNYEAQQDKSGLPNDRFSAERPEGSISTLTIQRTEQRDSAMYRCASSNPRDLQLTGELFFGEGSRLTVL.

There are a few counts of this clonotype. The chain uses TRBV4-1 and TRBJ2-1, with D unresolved. The CDR3 totals 14 residues. The germline V and J ends were trimmed by 4 bases and 7 bases, with 14 bases remaining between them. Germline values: CDR1 MGHRA, CDR2 YSYEKL. The CDR3 loop reads CASSLGASGNEQFF. Written as DNA, the CDR3 is TGCGCCAGCAGCCTCGGAGCCTCGGGTAATGAGCAGTTCTTC.

Ten or more counts support this clonotype. The rearrangement links TRBV5-5 to TRBJ2-1; D gene ambiguous. This CDR3 is built from 14 residues. CDR1 SGHKS and CDR2 YYEKEE come from the germline V gene (reference sequence). Trimming took 2 bases from V and 5 from J, leaving 11 bases between them. The CDR3 bases are TGTGCCAGCAGCTTCAGTGACATGGACAATGAGCAGTTCTTC. Encoded protein: CASSFSDMDNEQFF.

This clonotype occurred many times. The chain carries TRBV4-1 and TRBJ1-2; D may be TRBD1 (5 bases). This CDR3 comprises 15 residues. Trimming cost V 0 bases and J 2 bases, with 10 bases left between them. Germline-derived CDR1 and CDR2 are MGHRA and YSYEKL. The CDR3 DNA reads TGCGCCAGCAGCCAAGAGGGACGCTTGAACTATGGCTACACCTTC. It specifies CASSQEGRLNYGYTF.

This clonotype was observed a single time. The chain couples TRBV19 to TRBJ2-5; the match to TRBD2 covers 8 bases. V dropped 5 bases and J dropped 0; count of bases not matched to a gene: 5. The germline V gene has CDR1 LNHDA and CDR2 SQIVND (reference sequence). The length of the CDR3 is 15 residues. The DNA for the CDR3 is TGTGCCAGTAGTCCAATAGCGGGGAACCAAGAGACCCAGTACTTC. Its protein is CASSPIAGNQETQYF.

This clonotype was detected only a few times. The V and J genes are TRBV5-1 and TRBJ2-7; 8 nucleotides align to TRBD1. Germline assignment: CDR1 SGHRS and CDR2 YFSETQ. The CDR3 length is 13 residues. J was trimmed by 2 bases and V by 7 bases; bases with no gene match: 5. The CDR3 DNA sequence: TGCGCCAGCGGGACAGGCAGTACCTACGAGCAGTACTTC. It encodes CASGTGSTYEQYF.

The table lists this clonotype with a few counts. The CDR3 nucleotides are TGTGCCAGCAGCTCCACAGACAGGGAGCAGTTCTTC. Translation gives CASSSTDREQFF. The V and J genes are TRBV7-9 and TRBJ2-1, with D possibly matching TRBD1 (6 bases). This CDR3 contains 12 residues. CDR1 and CDR2 from the germline V gene are SEHNR and FQNEAQ (reference sequence). V lost 4 bases and J 10 bases, leaving 11 bases between the germline ends.

This clonotype was observed a handful of times. The chain recombines TRBV6-6 with TRBJ1-5, with a tentative D call TRBD1 (6 bases). V lost 2 bases to trimming and J lost 5 bases, with 13 bases between them. The length of the CDR3 is 15 residues. Germline CDR1 is MNHNY and CDR2 is SVGAGI (reference sequence). The CDR3, as DNA: TGTGCCAGCAGTTACGCCAAAGGGGGGCATCAGCCCCAGCATTTT. Its translation: CASSYAKGGHQPQHF.

This clonotype showed up many times. The chain couples TRBV13 to TRBJ2-7; TRBD1 matches 12 bases. The V segment lost 4 bases and the J segment 5 bases; nucleotides outside the gene matches: 12. Germline CDR1 and CDR2: PRHDT and FYEKMQ (reference sequence). The CDR3 loop spans 17 amino acids. CDR3 amino acids: CASSSLIRDRGLHEQYF. The CDR3 DNA reads TGTGCCAGCAGCTCATTAATCCGGGACAGGGGGCTACACGAGCAGTACTTC.

This clonotype was counted only a few times. The chain is built from TRBV29-1 and TRBJ2-7; D may match TRBD1 or TRBD2 (5 bases each). From germline, CDR1 is SQVTM and CDR2 ANQGSEA. V was trimmed by 2 bases and J by 3 bases, leaving 11 bases between them. The CDR3 loop spans 13 amino acids. As DNA, the CDR3 is TGCAGCGTTGAAAGTAGCGACAGCTACGAGCAGTACTTC. This encodes CSVESSDSYEQYF.

Many counts were recorded for this clonotype. The chain employs TRBV7-9 and TRBJ1-5; D is unclear. V lost 5 bases to trimming and J lost 0 bases, with 8 bases between them. The CDR3 contains 14 residues. Germline CDR1 reads SEHNR; CDR2 reads FQNEAQ (reference sequence). DNA of the CDR3: TGTGCCAGCAGCGGTGGAGATAGCAATCAGCCCCAGCATTTT. Translated, it gives CASSGGDSNQPQHF.

The genes are TRBV12-3 or TRBV12-4 and TRBJ2-7; D may match TRBD1 or TRBD2 (5 bases each). This CDR3 spans 12 amino acids. The V and J ends lost 3 bases and 9 bases respectively, with 12 bases between them. DNA of the CDR3: TGTGCCAGCAGTTTTGGGGGTGAGAGGCAGTACTTC. Protein product: CASSFGGERQYF.